The 7 T cell receptor beta chains below were found in one sample sequenced in a study of T cell responses to AZD1222 COVID-19 vaccine. Assay: immunoSEQ multiplex PCR; the TCRdb copy retains only in-frame clones and omits some. The top ten hold 1.5% to 2% of the sample, which has roughly 130,000 clones, about 90% seen once. The sequencing here drew on peripheral blood, taken on day 0 of AZD1222 vaccination. These receptors were collected from an adult in good health.

The J gene is TRBJ2-5, the V gene TRBV7-2; D uncertain. The V and J ends lost 1 base and 4 bases respectively, with 10 bases between them. The CDR3 covers 14 residues. CDR1 SGHTA and CDR2 FQGNSA come from the germline V gene. The CDR3 protein is CASSLVPLRETQYF. The CDR3 DNA sequence: TGTGCCAGCAGCTTAGTTCCCCTGCGAGAGACCCAGTACTTC.

This chain joins TRBV29-1 and TRBJ1-4, with D possibly matching TRBD1 (5 bases). V was cut by 7 bases and J by 2 bases, with 11 bases left in between. The CDR3 sequence is 13 residues long. CDR1 SQVTM and CDR2 ANQGSEA come from the germline V gene. The CDR3 reads CSALDSTNEKLFF. CDR3 nucleotides: TGCAGCGCCTTAGACAGTACTAATGAAAAACTGTTTTTT. The full variable domain, its missing parts supplied by reference TRBV29-1 and TRBJ1-4, is SAVISQKPSRDICQRGTSLTIQCQVDSQVTMMFWYRQQPGQSLTLIATANQGSEATYESGFVIDKFPISRPNLTFSTLTVSNMSPEDSSIYLCSALDSTNEKLFFGSGTQLSVL.

DNA for the CDR3: TGTGCCAGCAGCCCCCCGTCGGGGGAGCTGTTTTTT. Translation: CASSPPSGELFF. The chain joins TRBV5-4 to TRBJ2-2, with no clear D. Germline V gene data show CDR1 as SGHNT and CDR2 as YYREEE (reference sequence). Trimming shortened V by 4 bases and J by 8 bases, and 9 bases separated the two germline ends. CDR3 length: 12 amino acids.

The chain uses TRBV5-6 and TRBJ2-5; D is unresolved. The V end was cut by 0 bases, the J end by 1 base, with 7 bases between. Per germline, CDR1 SGHDT and CDR2 YYEEEE. The CDR3 is 14 residues long. The CDR3 reads CASSLVPSQETQYF. DNA of the CDR3: TGTGCCAGCAGCTTGGTACCAAGCCAAGAGACCCAGTACTTC.

This chain uses TRBV7-2 with TRBJ1-1; possibly TRBD1 for D (6 bases). Looked up from germline, CDR1 is SGHTA and CDR2 is FQGNSA. The CDR3 is 14 residues long. V lost 5 bases and J 0 bases, leaving 10 bases between the germline ends. This CDR3 reads CASSQGLVNTEAFF. The CDR3 bases are TGTGCCAGCAGCCAGGGGTTGGTGAACACTGAAGCTTTCTTT.

This clone is categorized as medium-sized. The chain combines TRBV24-1 with TRBJ2-2, with D possibly called TRBD1 or TRBD2 (5 bases each). The CDR3 runs to 15 residues. The germline V gene encodes CDR1 KGHDR and CDR2 SFDVKD. V gave up 4 bases and J gave up 6 bases, with 14 bases separating them. The CDR3 spells CATSDPPGGAGELFF. The CDR3 nucleotides read TGTGCCACCAGTGACCCCCCTGGGGGTGCCGGGGAGCTGTTTTTT.

The rearrangement links TRBV5-4 to TRBJ1-2; TRBD1 aligns across 10 bases. The CDR3 is made up of 14 amino acids. Trimming removed 2 bases from V and 6 bases from J; junction bases left unmatched: 4. The germline V gene has CDR1 SGHNT and CDR2 YYREEE (reference sequence). The CDR3 DNA reads as TGTGCCAGCAGCTTTTCGGGACAGGGGAATGGCTACACCTTC. This codes for CASSFSGQGNGYTF.